This T cell receptor beta chain was sequenced during a study of T cell repertoires in cytomegalovirus infection. The wider study: In the study, CMV epitopes included recently identified HLA-C-restricted and well-studied HLA-B-restricted ones.

CDR1 is SGHTA and CDR2 is FQGNSA in the germline V gene. Losses at the gene ends were 5 bases for V and 6 bases for J; bases not matched to a gene: 10. This CDR3 spans 17 amino acids. Via MiXCR, TCRdb re-called the reads, giving one row per CDR3 protein. The sample carries about 920,000 distinct CDR3 sequences, less than 40% recorded once. On this clonotype itself: The antigen is unknown.

This TCR was sampled from a human donor in good health (CMV status not recorded). Some clones in this sample may be carry-over from other donors' samples. The material was cultured CD8+ T cells from PBMCs, obtained from culture after CMV antigen stimulation. The chain carries TRBV7-2 and TRBJ2-1; 13 bases agree with TRBD2. The CDR3 DNA sequence: TGTGCCAGCAGCCAAAAACCACTAGCGGGGGGGGGCAATGAGCAGTTCTTC. Translation gives CASSQKPLAGGGNEQFF.